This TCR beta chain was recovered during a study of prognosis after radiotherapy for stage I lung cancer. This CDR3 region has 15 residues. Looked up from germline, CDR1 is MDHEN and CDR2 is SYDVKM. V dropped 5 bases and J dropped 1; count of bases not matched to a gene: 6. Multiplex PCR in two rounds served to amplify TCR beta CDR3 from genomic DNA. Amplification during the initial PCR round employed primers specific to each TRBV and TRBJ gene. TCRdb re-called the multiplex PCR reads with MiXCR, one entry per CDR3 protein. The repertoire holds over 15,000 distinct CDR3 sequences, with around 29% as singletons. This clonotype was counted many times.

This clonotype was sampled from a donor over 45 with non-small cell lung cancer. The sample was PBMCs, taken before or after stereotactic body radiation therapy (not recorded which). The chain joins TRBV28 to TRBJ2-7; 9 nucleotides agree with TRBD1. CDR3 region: CASSPGTGISYEQYF. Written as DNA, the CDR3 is TGTGCCAGCAGTCCCGGGACAGGGATTTCCTACGAGCAGTACTTC.